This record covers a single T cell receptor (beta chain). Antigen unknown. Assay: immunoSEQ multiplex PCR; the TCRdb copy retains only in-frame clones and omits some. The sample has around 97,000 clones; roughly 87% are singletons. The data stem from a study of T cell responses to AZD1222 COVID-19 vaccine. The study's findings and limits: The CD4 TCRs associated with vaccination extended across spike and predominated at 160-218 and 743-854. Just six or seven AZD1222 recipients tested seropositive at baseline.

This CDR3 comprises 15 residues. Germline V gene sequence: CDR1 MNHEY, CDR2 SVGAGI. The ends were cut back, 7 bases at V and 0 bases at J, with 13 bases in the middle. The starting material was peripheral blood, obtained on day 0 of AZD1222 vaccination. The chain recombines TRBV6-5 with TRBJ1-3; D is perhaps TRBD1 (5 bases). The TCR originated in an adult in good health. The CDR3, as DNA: TGTGCCAGCACTAAGGACACGAGCTCTGGAAACACCATATATTTT. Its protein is CASTKDTSSGNTIYF.